One and the same sample provided the 21 T cell receptor beta chains below, sequenced in a study of T-cell memory formation after mild COVID-19. TCRdb recomputed calls from the 5' RACE reads with MiXCR, one row per CDR3 protein. The sample yields some 200,000 distinct CDR3 sequences, approximately 10% seen once. Source material: PBMCs or a T cell subset sorted from them (not recorded which). Source of these receptors: a young man who had mild COVID-19 (a few samples of this study predate the infection). Cell type and time point are not known.

This clonotype came up a few times. The chain combines TRBV7-2 with TRBJ2-7; D is perhaps TRBD1 (5 bases). The V end lost 5 bases, the J end lost 0 bases, and 11 bases lay between the germline ends. Germline CDR1 and CDR2: SGHTA and FQGNSA. The CDR3 totals 14 residues. The CDR3 loop reads CASSTRQTSYEQYF. CDR3 bases: TGTGCCAGCAGCACTCGACAGACCTCCTACGAGCAGTACTTC.

As concerns this clonotype: A junction boundary mismatches the germline segment, possibly from a read error. The rearrangement links TRBV12-3 or TRBV12-4 to TRBJ2-1; 7 positions match TRBD2. This CDR3 is built from 13 residues. This CDR3 reads CASSLGLGDEQFF. CDR3 bases: TGTGCCAGCAGCTTAGGACTAGGTGATGAGCAGTTCTTC.

The chain is built from TRBV20-1 and TRBJ2-3, with TRBD2 matching over 7 bases. V was pared by 4 bases and J by 7 bases, with 17 bases of the junction left unmatched. This CDR3 spans 16 amino acids. CDR1 DFQATT and CDR2 SNEGSKA come from the germline V gene (reference sequence). CDR3 DNA sequence: TGCAGTGCTAATAGTCCGACTAGCCCTAGATTAAATACGCAGTATTTT. Translation gives CSANSPTSPRLNTQYF.

Notes on this clonotype: A much larger clone lies a single base off, so this may be a read error. The chain is built from TRBV7-2 and TRBJ2-3; D call uncertain. Germline lookup yields CDR1 SGHTA and CDR2 FQGNSA. The CDR3 consists of 13 residues. The CDR3 loop reads CAGSPLLPDTQYF. Here the CDR3 DNA reads TGTGCCGGCAGCCCATTGCTCCCGGATACGCAGTATTTT.

This chain connects TRBV24-1 to TRBJ2-3; 8 positions agree with TRBD2. Losses at the gene ends were 10 bases for V and 1 base for J; bases not matched to a gene: 3. This CDR3 spans 13 amino acids. The germline V gene encodes CDR1 KGHDR and CDR2 SFDVKD. The CDR3, as DNA: TGTGCCACTCAGACTAGCGGCACAGATACGCAGTATTTT. This translates into CATQTSGTDTQYF.

V gene TRBV12-3 or TRBV12-4 combines with J gene TRBJ1-1; D call uncertain. The V gene lost 4 bases and the J gene lost 4 bases, with 10 bases spanning the gap. The CDR3 covers 13 residues. CDR3 amino acids: CASSSGVGTEAFF. The CDR3 nucleotides read TGTGCCAGCAGTTCTGGTGTGGGCACTGAAGCTTTCTTT.

The sample holds many counts of this clonotype. This chain joins TRBV5-1 and TRBJ2-7; D possibly corresponds to TRBD1 (5 bases). Germline CDR1 is SGHRS and CDR2 is YFSETQ. V lost 0 bases, J lost 5 bases, and 12 bases lay in between. This CDR3 spans 14 amino acids. CDR3 DNA: TGCGCCAGCAGCTTGGCCACAAGGGGCAACGAGCAGTACTTC. Its protein product is CASSLATRGNEQYF.

The chain recombines TRBV25-1 with TRBJ2-5, with D maybe TRBD1 (5 bases). V lost 6 bases and J 0 bases, leaving 14 bases between the germline ends. Per the germline V gene, CDR1 is MGHDK and CDR2 is SYGVNS. The CDR3 is 15 amino acids. CDR3 sequence: CASRPFQGNQETQYF. CDR3 nucleotide sequence: TGTGCCAGCAGACCCTTTCAGGGAAACCAAGAGACCCAGTACTTC.

The rearrangement uses TRBV6-2 or TRBV6-3 and TRBJ2-3; 9 bases are shared with TRBD2. CDR3 length equals 14 residues. Losses at the gene ends were 6 bases for V and 1 base for J; bases not matched to a gene: 2. CDR1 MNHEY and CDR2 SVGEGT come from the germline V gene. In DNA form, the CDR3 reads TGTGCCAGCAGGCTAGCGGGGCGCACAGATACGCAGTATTTT. Its protein is CASRLAGRTDTQYF.

The chain is built from TRBV15 and TRBJ2-1, with 9 bases matching TRBD2. The CDR3 is 14 residues long. Trimming at V came to 4 bases and at J to 7 bases, leaving 5 bases not matched to a gene. Looked up from germline, CDR1 is LNHNV and CDR2 is YYDKDF (reference sequence). The CDR3 DNA follows: TGTGCCACCAGCACTAGCGGGGCCGAAAATGAGCAGTTCTTC. This codes for CATSTSGAENEQFF.

The genes are TRBV18 and TRBJ1-1, with D hard to call. The CDR3 contains 13 residues. Germline V lookup: CDR1 KGHSH, CDR2 LQKENI. The V gene lost 4 bases and the J gene lost 1 base, with 7 bases spanning the gap. CDR3 residues: CASSQTQNTEAFF. Written as DNA, the CDR3 is TGTGCCAGCTCACAAACCCAGAACACTGAAGCTTTCTTT.

The V call is TRBV19, the J call TRBJ1-1; 9 bases are shared with TRBD1. The V and J ends lost 6 bases and 5 bases, in that order; junction bases with no gene match: 7. The CDR3 extends over 14 amino acids. From germline, CDR1 is LNHDA and CDR2 SQIVND (reference sequence). This chain's CDR3 is CASRRTGVRTEAFF. The CDR3 nucleotides read TGTGCCAGTAGGAGGACAGGGGTAAGGACTGAAGCTTTCTTT.

This clonotype has a handful of counts. Written as DNA, the CDR3 is TGTGCCAGCAGCCGGCGACAGGAGAACACAGATACGCAGTATTTT. This codes for CASSRRQENTDTQYF. The rearrangement joins TRBV3-1 to TRBJ2-3, with D possibly TRBD1 on 6 matching bases. Germline CDR1 is LGHDT and CDR2 is YNNKEL (reference sequence). Trimming took 4 bases from V and 2 from J, leaving 13 bases between them. CDR3 length: 15 amino acids.

CDR3: CASSYDRGYGYTF. CDR3 sequence (DNA): TGCGCCAGCAGCTATGACAGGGGGTATGGCTACACCTTC. The chain carries TRBV4-3 and TRBJ1-2, with 9 bases lining up with TRBD1. Germline CDR1 and CDR2: LGHNA and YSLEER. CDR3 length equals 13 residues. Trimming removed 5 bases from V and 5 bases from J; junction bases left unmatched: 3.

This clonotype turned up a few times. The chain's CDR3 is CASTGPRDRPGCCCSYEQYV. DNA for the CDR3: TGCGCCAGCACAGGCCCCCGGGACAGGCCAGGGTGTTGCTGCTCCTACGAGCAGTACGTC. The chain carries TRBV5-1 and TRBJ2-7; 8 bases align to TRBD1. Losses at the gene ends were 6 bases for V and 0 bases for J; bases not matched to a gene: 23. Germline V lookup: CDR1 SGHRS, CDR2 YFSETQ. This CDR3 has 20 amino acids.

This clonotype occurred a few times. The J gene is TRBJ1-2, the V gene TRBV18; D gene unclear. Trimming left V 3 bases short and J 2 bases short, with 13 bases between. CDR1 is KGHSH and CDR2 is LQKENI in the germline V gene. This CDR3 comprises 15 residues. Here the CDR3 DNA reads TGTGCCAGCTCACCTTCTGGGGATTCCAACTATGGCTACACCTTC. It specifies CASSPSGDSNYGYTF.

A few counts support this clonotype. V gene TRBV6-5 combines with J gene TRBJ2-5; D remains unclear. The CDR3 totals 17 residues. CDR1 is MNHEY, CDR2 SVGAGI, per germline. V was clipped by 0 bases and J by 3 bases, with 17 bases between them. The CDR3 is CASSYSNFNPAEETQYF. In nucleotides, the CDR3 is TGTGCCAGCAGTTACTCGAACTTTAACCCCGCCGAAGAGACCCAGTACTTC.

V is TRBV3-1 and J is TRBJ1-1; no firm D call. This CDR3 comprises 12 residues. CDR1 is LGHDT, CDR2 YNNKEL, per germline (reference sequence). V gave up 1 base and J gave up 3 bases, with 3 bases separating them. The CDR3 loop reads CASSQGYTEAFF. Written as DNA, the CDR3 is TGTGCCAGCAGCCAAGGGTACACTGAAGCTTTCTTT.

This clonotype has ten or more counts. V is TRBV29-1 and J is TRBJ2-3; tentatively, D is TRBD1 or TRBD2 (6 bases each). The CDR3 consists of 15 residues. Germline CDR1 is SQVTM and CDR2 is ANQGSEA. The CDR3 region is CSSRGGGSPPDTQYF. In DNA form, the CDR3 reads TGCAGTTCCAGAGGAGGGGGTTCACCCCCAGATACGCAGTATTTT.

This clonotype was recorded many times. V and J are TRBV25-1 and TRBJ2-3; D is undetermined. V was shortened by 3 bases and J by 2 bases, with 6 bases between the two germline ends. The CDR3 is made up of 13 amino acids. Germline V gene sequence: CDR1 MGHDK, CDR2 SYGVNS. CDR3 in amino acids: CASSEHYTDTQYF. CDR3 coding DNA: TGTGCCAGCAGTGAGCACTACACAGATACGCAGTATTTT.

This clonotype was seen a few times. The rearrangement joins TRBV12-3 or TRBV12-4 to TRBJ2-3; maybe TRBD2 (7 bases). CDR3 length: 13 residues. Trimming left V 7 bases short and J 14 bases short, with 22 bases between. CDR3 loop: CASTLHGEGVGYF. CDR3 nucleotide sequence: TGTGCCAGCACCCTCCACGGGGAGGGGGTGGGGTATTTT.